This TCR beta chain was sequenced during a study of T cells in Graves' hyperthyroidism and ophthalmopathy. Whole-study results and caveats: Among thyroid clonotypes expanded above 0.001, most also appeared in blood.

The CDR3 loop spans 16 amino acids. Germline CDR1 is MNHEY and CDR2 is SVGEGT. RNA transcripts yielded amplified TCR beta CDR3 regions. HTBI primers drove first-round RT-PCR of the TCR CDR3. TCRdb independently ran MiXCR on the multiplex PCR reads; one entry per CDR3 protein. The sample carries about 290,000 distinct CDR3 sequences, roughly 13% recorded once. The sample holds a few counts of this clonotype. Its antigen is unidentified. A read error may account for a junction end that differs from germline. The chain combines TRBV6-2 or TRBV6-3 with TRBJ2-1, with D unresolved. This TCR came from a woman between 35 and 50 years old with Graves' hyperthyroidism. What was sequenced was blood. The CDR3 DNA reads TGTGCCAGCAGTTACTCGGAATCGGCCTACTACAATGGGCAGTTCTTC. It codes for CASSYSESAYYNGQFF.